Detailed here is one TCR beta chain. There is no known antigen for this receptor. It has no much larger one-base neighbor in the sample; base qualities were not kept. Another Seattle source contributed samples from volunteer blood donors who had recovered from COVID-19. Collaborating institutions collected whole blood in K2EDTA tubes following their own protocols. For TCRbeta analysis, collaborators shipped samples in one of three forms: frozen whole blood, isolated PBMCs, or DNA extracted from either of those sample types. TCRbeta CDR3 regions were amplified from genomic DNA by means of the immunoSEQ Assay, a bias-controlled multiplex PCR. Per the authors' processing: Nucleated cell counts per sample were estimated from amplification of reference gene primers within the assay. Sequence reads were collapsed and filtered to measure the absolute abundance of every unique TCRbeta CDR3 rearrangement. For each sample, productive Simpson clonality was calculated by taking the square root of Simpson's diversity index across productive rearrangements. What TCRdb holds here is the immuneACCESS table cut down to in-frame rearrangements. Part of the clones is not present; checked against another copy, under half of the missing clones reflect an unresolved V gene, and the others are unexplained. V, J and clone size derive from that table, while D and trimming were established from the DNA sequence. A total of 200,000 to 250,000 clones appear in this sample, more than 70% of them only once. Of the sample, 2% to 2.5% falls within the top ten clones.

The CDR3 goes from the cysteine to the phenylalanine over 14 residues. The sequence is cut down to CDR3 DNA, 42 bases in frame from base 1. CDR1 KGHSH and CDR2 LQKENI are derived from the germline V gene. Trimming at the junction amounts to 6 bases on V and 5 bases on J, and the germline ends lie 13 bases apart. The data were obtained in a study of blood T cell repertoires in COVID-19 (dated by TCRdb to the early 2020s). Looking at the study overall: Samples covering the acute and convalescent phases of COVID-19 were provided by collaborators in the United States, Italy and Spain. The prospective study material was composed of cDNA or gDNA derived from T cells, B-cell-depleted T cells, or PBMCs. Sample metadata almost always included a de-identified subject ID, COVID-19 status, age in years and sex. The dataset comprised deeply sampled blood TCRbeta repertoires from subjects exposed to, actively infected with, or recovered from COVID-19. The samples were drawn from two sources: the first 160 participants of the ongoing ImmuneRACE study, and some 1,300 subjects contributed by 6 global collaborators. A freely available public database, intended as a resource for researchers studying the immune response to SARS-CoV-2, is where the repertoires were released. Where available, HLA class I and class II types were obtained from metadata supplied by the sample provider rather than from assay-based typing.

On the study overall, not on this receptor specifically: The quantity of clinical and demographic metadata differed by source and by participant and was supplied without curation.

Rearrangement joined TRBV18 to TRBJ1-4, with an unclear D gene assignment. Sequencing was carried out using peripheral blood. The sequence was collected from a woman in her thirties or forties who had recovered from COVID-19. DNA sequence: TGTGCCAGCTCCCTGGCTGGCTGGAATGAAAAACTGTTTTTT. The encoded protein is CASSLAGWNEKLFF.